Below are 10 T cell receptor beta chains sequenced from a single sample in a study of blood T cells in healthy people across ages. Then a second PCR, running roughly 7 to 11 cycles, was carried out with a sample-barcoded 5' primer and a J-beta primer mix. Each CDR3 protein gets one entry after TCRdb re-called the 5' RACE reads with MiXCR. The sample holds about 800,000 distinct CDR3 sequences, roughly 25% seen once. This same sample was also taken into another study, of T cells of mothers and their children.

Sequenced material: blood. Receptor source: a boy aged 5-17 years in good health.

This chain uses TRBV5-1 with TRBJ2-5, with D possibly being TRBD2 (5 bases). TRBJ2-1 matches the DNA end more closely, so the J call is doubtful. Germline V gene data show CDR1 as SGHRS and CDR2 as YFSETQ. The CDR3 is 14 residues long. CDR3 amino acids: CASSLASGGHEQFF. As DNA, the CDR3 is TGCGCCAGCAGCTTGGCATCTGGAGGACATGAGCAGTTCTTC.

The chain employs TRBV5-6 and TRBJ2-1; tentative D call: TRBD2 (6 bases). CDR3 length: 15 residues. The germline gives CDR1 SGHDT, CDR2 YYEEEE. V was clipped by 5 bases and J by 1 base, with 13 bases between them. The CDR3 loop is CASRLPGDSYNEQFF. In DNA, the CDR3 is TGTGCCAGCAGACTCCCGGGGGATTCCTACAATGAGCAGTTCTTC. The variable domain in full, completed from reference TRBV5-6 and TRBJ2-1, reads DAGVTQSPTHLIKTRGQQVTLRCSPKSGHDTVSWYQQALGQGPQFIFQYYEEEERQRGNFPDRFSGHQFPNYSSELNVNALLLGDSALYLCASRLPGDSYNEQFFGPGTRLTVL.

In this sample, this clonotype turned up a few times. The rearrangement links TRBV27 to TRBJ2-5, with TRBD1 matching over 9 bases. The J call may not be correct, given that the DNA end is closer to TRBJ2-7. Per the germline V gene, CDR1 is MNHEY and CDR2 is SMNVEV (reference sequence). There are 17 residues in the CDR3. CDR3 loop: CASSPYRGLGAPYEQYF. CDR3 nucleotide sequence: TGTGCCAGCAGTCCCTACAGGGGGCTAGGGGCACCCTACGAGCAGTACTTC.

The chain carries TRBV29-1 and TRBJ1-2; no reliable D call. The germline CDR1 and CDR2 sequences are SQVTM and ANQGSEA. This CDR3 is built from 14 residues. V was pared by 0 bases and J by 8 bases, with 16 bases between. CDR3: CSVEERLGNGGYTF. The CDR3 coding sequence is TGCAGCGTTGAAGAGAGACTGGGGAATGGAGGCTACACCTTC. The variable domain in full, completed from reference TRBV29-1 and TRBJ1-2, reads SAVISQKPSRDICQRGTSLTIQCQVDSQVTMMFWYRQQPGQSLTLIATANQGSEATYESGFVIDKFPISRPNLTFSTLTVSNMSPEDSSIYLCSVEERLGNGGYTFGSGTRLTVV.

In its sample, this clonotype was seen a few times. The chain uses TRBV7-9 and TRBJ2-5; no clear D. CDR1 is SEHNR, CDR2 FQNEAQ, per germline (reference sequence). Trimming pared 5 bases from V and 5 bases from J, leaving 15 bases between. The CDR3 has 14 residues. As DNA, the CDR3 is TGTGCCAGCAGCCCGGATAAGGGTAGGGAGACCCAGTACTTC. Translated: CASSPDKGRETQYF.

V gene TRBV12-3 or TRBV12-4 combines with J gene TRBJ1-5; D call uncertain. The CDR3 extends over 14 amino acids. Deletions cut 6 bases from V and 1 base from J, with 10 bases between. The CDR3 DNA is TGTGCCAGCAGCCCCTCACTGAGCAATCAGCCCCAGCATTTT. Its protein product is CASSPSLSNQPQHF.

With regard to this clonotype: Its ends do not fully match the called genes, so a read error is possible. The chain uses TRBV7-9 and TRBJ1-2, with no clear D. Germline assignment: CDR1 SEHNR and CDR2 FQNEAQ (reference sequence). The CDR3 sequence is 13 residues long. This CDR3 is CTSSLWSSYGYTF. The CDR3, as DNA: TGTACCAGCAGCTTATGGAGTTCCTATGGCTACACCTTC. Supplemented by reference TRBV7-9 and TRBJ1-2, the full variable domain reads DTGVSQNPRHKITKRGQNVTFRCDPISEHNRLYWYRQTLGQGPEFLTYFQNEAQLEKSRLLSDRFSAERPKGSFSTLEIQRTEQGDSAMYLCTSSLWSSYGYTFGSGTRLTVV.

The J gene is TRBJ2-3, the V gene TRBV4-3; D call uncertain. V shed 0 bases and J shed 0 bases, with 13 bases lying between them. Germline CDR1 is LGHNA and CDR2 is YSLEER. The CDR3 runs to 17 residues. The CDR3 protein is CASSQDSLIASTDTQYF. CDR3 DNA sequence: TGCGCCAGCAGCCAAGATAGTCTGATCGCTAGCACAGATACGCAGTATTTT.

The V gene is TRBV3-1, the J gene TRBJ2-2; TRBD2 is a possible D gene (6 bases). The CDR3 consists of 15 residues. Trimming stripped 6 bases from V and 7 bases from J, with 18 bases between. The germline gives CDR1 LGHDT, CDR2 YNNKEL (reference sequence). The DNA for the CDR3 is TGTGCCAGCAGGCGAACCGGACTAACCGTCGGGGAGCTGTTTTTT. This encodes CASRRTGLTVGELFF. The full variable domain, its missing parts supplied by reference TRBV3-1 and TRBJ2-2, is DTAVSQTPKYLVTQMGNDKSIKCEQNLGHDTMYWYKQDSKKFLKIMFSYNNKELIINETVPNRFSPKSPDKAHLNLHINSLELGDSAVYFCASRRTGLTVGELFFGEGSRLTVL.

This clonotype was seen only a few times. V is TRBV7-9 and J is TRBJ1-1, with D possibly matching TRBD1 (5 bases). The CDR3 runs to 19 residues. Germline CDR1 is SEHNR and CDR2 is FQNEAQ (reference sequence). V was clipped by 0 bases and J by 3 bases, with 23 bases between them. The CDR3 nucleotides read TGTGCCAGCAGCTTAGCCGTCGGGACCCTGGCAGGGTGGGACACTGAAGCTTTCTTT. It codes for CASSLAVGTLAGWDTEAFF.